These T cell receptor beta chains were read from a single sample in a study of T cells in Graves' hyperthyroidism and ophthalmopathy. One entry per CDR3 protein, called by TCRdb with MiXCR from the multiplex PCR reads. There are some 370,000 distinct CDR3 sequences in the sample; 17% occur only once, and approximately 35% lies in the top ten. The sample taken for sequencing was blood. These receptors came from a woman in her twenties or thirties with Graves' hyperthyroidism that later progressed to Graves' ophthalmopathy. Both conserved end residues are part of each CDR3. A D gene is named only where the DNA matches it firmly. Only part of the rows carry a size: once, few, many, or a class if the clone is expanded.

V gene	CDR3 length	J gene	D gene	clone size	CDR3 protein	CDR3 DNA
TRBV5-1	15	TRBJ2-4	NA	NA	CASSFAPTEGNIQYF	TGCGCCAGCAGCTTTGCCCCTACAGAGGGAAACATTCAGTACTTC
TRBV5-1	15	TRBJ2-7	TRBD2	few	CASSTTSGGYYEQYF	TGCGCCAGCAGCACGACTAGCGGGGGATACTACGAGCAGTACTTC
TRBV2	15	TRBJ2-5	NA	many	CASSEGGSDIGTQYF	TGTGCCAGCAGTGAGGGGGGTAGTGATATCGGGACCCAGTACTTC
TRBV28	15	TRBJ2-5	NA	once	CASKWTSAVRETQYF	TGTGCCAGCAAGTGGACGTCCGCGGTCCGAGAGACCCAGTACTTC
TRBV28	14	TRBJ2-7	NA	many	CASSFVRLTYEQYF	TGTGCCAGCAGTTTTGTCAGGTTAACGTACGAGCAGTACTTC
TRBV5-1	17	TRBJ2-2	NA	many	CASSLLGDPFRAGELFF	TGCGCCAGCAGCTTGTTAGGGGACCCTTTTAGGGCCGGGGAGCTGTTTTTT
TRBV29-1	11	TRBJ2-5	TRBD1	few	CSVTIVGQSYF	TGCAGCGTTACAATCGTGGGACAGAGTTACTTC
TRBV2	15	TRBJ2-3	TRBD2	many	CASRGGLAREDTQYF	TGTGCCTCCCGAGGGGGACTAGCGAGAGAAGATACGCAGTATTTT
TRBV6-1	14	TRBJ1-4	TRBD1	many	CASSLTGSDEKLFF	TGTGCCAGCAGCTTGACAGGGTCCGATGAAAAACTGTTTTTT
TRBV27	17	TRBJ2-3	TRBD2	many	CASSFLPIAGLTDTQYF	TGTGCCAGCAGTTTTTTACCGATAGCGGGACTTACAGATACGCAGTATTTT
TRBV19	14	TRBJ2-7	NA	NA	CASSPAGTYYEQYF	TGTGCCAGTAGTCCCGCCGGGACATACTACGAGCAGTACTTC
TRBV30	14	TRBJ2-1	NA	few	CAWSVMSGIEEQFF	TGTGCCTGGAGTGTAATGAGCGGAATTGAAGAGCAGTTCTTC
TRBV11-2	17	TRBJ1-4	NA	many	CASSLVMGSRLGEKLFF	TGTGCCAGCAGCTTAGTAATGGGGTCGCGATTGGGTGAAAAACTGTTTTTT
TRBV28	14	TRBJ2-5	NA	many	CASSLFGGRETQYF	TGTGCCAGCAGTTTATTCGGGGGAAGGGAGACCCAGTACTTC
TRBV3-1	17	TRBJ2-7	NA	many	CASSQVIGTDLMDEQYF	TGTGCCAGCAGCCAAGTAATTGGGACGGATTTAATGGACGAGCAGTACTTC
TRBV6-1	15	TRBJ1-4	NA	few	CASSFSPARGEKLFF	TGTGCCAGCAGTTTTTCCCCGGCGCGGGGAGAAAAACTGTTTTTT
TRBV3-1	15	TRBJ2-1	TRBD2	NA	CASSQISSGYNEQFF	TGTGCCAGCAGCCAAATCAGTAGCGGGTACAATGAGCAGTTCTTC